The 24 T cell receptor beta chains below come from one sample, sequenced in a study of blood T cell repertoires in COVID-19. Data came from immunoSEQ multiplex PCR; TCRdb stores just in-frame clones and leaves some out. This table holds around 180,000 clones, about 91% found once. Sequenced input: peripheral blood. Receptors originate from a woman aged 25 to 39 with acute or convalescent COVID-19.

This chain joins TRBV27 and TRBJ2-1; 8 nucleotides align to TRBD2. J gave up 3 bases and V 5 bases, and 6 bases lay outside the gene matches. The CDR3 length is 15 residues. From germline, CDR1 is MNHEY and CDR2 SMNVEV (reference sequence). For the CDR3, the DNA is TGTGCCAGCAGTACGGGACTAGACGACTACAATGAGCAGTTCTTC. Translating it yields CASSTGLDDYNEQFF.

With respect to this clone: A read error may produce the germline difference seen at one junction end. The chain employs TRBV5-6 and TRBJ1-2; D call uncertain. From germline, CDR1 is SGHDT and CDR2 YYEEEE. This CDR3 is built from 13 residues. The CDR3 here is CASSLGEQPKSHF. The CDR3 DNA is TGTGCCAGCAGCTTGGGGGAGCAGCCGAAGAGCCACTTC.

The chain employs TRBV18 and TRBJ2-1; 9 bases agree with TRBD1. V was pared by 3 bases and J by 3 bases, with 9 bases of the junction left unmatched. Germline loops: CDR1 KGHSH, CDR2 LQKENI. The CDR3 contains 17 residues. CDR3 nucleotides: TGTGCCAGCTCACCTCTCCCCACAGGGGGCATCTACAATGAGCAGTTCTTC. It yields the protein CASSPLPTGGIYNEQFF. Full variable domain (missing parts from reference TRBV18 and TRBJ2-1): NAGVMQNPRHLVRRRGQEARLRCSPMKGHSHVYWYRQLPEEGLKFMVYLQKENIIDESGMPKERFSAEFPKEGPSILRIQQVVRGDSAAYFCASSPLPTGGIYNEQFFGPGTRLTVL.

V is TRBV29-1 and J is TRBJ2-3; 12 bases fit TRBD2. V was pared by 5 bases and J by 0 bases, with 6 bases of the junction left unmatched. This CDR3 is 16 amino acids long. Germline V gives CDR1 SQVTM, CDR2 ANQGSEA. The CDR3 DNA reads TGCAGCGTTCGGGGGGGACTAGCGGGCAGCACAGATACGCAGTATTTT. Translation: CSVRGGLAGSTDTQYF.

The rearrangement uses TRBV7-9 and TRBJ2-1; D call uncertain. CDR3 length: 11 residues. V lost 5 bases and J lost 8, with 7 bases in between. Germline V gene data show CDR1 as SEHNR and CDR2 as FQNEAQ (reference sequence). The CDR3 region has the DNA TGTGCCAGCAGCGTGGCCTATGAGCAGTTCTTC. Translating it yields CASSVAYEQFF.

This chain uses TRBV6-5 with TRBJ2-1; a weak D match, TRBD1 (6 bases). Trimming pared 3 bases from V and 7 bases from J, leaving 10 bases between. The CDR3 length is 13 residues. Germline V lookup: CDR1 MNHEY, CDR2 SVGAGI. CDR3 residues: CASSYRQGNEQFF. CDR3 sequence (DNA): TGTGCCAGCAGTTATCGCCAGGGGAATGAGCAGTTCTTC.

Only a few counts were recorded for this clone. The chain recombines TRBV15 with TRBJ1-1; D is undetermined. V lost 0 bases and J 11 bases, leaving 13 bases between the germline ends. Germline loops: CDR1 LNHNV, CDR2 YYDKDF (reference sequence). The CDR3 loop spans 13 amino acids. Here the CDR3 DNA reads TGTGCCACCAGCAGAGATAACGGGGAGAAGGCTTTCTTT. This encodes CATSRDNGEKAFF. Variable domain in full (rest from reference TRBV15 and TRBJ1-1): DAMVIQNPRYQVTQFGKPVTLSCSQTLNHNVMYWYQQKSSQAPKLLFHYYDKDFNNEADTPDNFQSRRPNTSFCFLDIRSPGLGDTAMYLCATSRDNGEKAFFGQGTRLTVV.

This sequence joins TRBV18 and TRBJ2-7, with D possibly matching TRBD2 (5 bases). The CDR3 is 13 residues long. V was pared by 3 bases and J by 3 bases, with 9 bases between. The germline gives CDR1 KGHSH, CDR2 LQKENI. The CDR3 region is CASSPPGYYEQYF. CDR3 nucleotides: TGTGCCAGCTCACCGCCGGGATACTACGAGCAGTACTTC.

The V gene is TRBV11-2, the J gene TRBJ2-4, with D hard to call. The CDR3 has 12 amino acids. Germline V CDR1 and CDR2: SGHAT, FQNNGV. V was clipped by 5 bases and J by 9 bases, with 11 bases between them. DNA of the CDR3: TGTGCCAGCAGCCTAGGTTCGAGCATTCAGTACTTC. Translating it yields CASSLGSSIQYF.

V is TRBV19 and J is TRBJ2-7, with 8 bases that match TRBD2. Germline lookup yields CDR1 LNHDA and CDR2 SQIVND (reference sequence). Unmatched junction bases numbered 9, after V lost 5 bases and J lost 3 bases. The CDR3 length is 15 residues. The DNA of the CDR3 is TGTGCCAGTAGTCCCGGTAGCGGGATCAGCTACGAGCAGTACTTC. Residues: CASSPGSGISYEQYF.

The chain uses TRBV29-1 and TRBJ1-1, with unresolved D. This CDR3 has 10 amino acids. V was pared by 4 bases and J by 6 bases, with 6 bases between. CDR1 is SQVTM and CDR2 is ANQGSEA in the germline V gene. CDR3 nucleotide sequence: TGCAGCGTTGGTAGCGCTGAAGCTTTCTTT. Amino acids: CSVGSAEAFF.

This clone was observed once. V gene TRBV19 combines with J gene TRBJ1-5; no firm D call. The CDR3 spans 16 residues. V lost 4 bases to trimming and J lost 5 bases, with 18 bases between them. Per the germline V gene, CDR1 is LNHDA and CDR2 is SQIVND (reference sequence). DNA of the CDR3: TGTGCCAGTAGTACCCGTTCGGGAGGGAATTATCAGCCCCAGCATTTT. Translation: CASSTRSGGNYQPQHF.

The J gene is TRBJ1-2, the V gene TRBV11-3, with TRBD1 matching 8 bases. Germline loops: CDR1 SGHNT, CDR2 YENEEA. V lost 4 bases and J lost 4; bases outside the gene matches: 8. CDR3 size: 15 residues. The CDR3 reads CASSSRQGPTYGYTF. As DNA, the CDR3 is TGTGCCAGCAGCTCGCGACAGGGGCCGACCTATGGCTACACCTTC.

The chain has TRBV7-9 and TRBJ1-1; D is uncertain. Germline-derived CDR1 and CDR2 are SEHNR and FQNEAQ (reference sequence). V lost 6 bases and J lost 12, with 11 bases in between. This CDR3 is 10 amino acids long. CDR3: CASSLDGPFF. The CDR3 nucleotides read TGTGCCAGCAGTCTAGACGGCCCTTTCTTT.

This clone was seen only a few times. The J gene is TRBJ2-7, the V gene TRBV28; 9 nucleotides match TRBD1. V dropped 2 bases and J dropped 7; count of bases not matched to a gene: 6. CDR1 is MDHEN, CDR2 SYDVKM, per germline. CDR3 size: 14 residues. In DNA form, the CDR3 reads TGTGCCAGCAGTTTACCGGGACAGGGAAGGGAGCAGTACTTC. Translating it yields CASSLPGQGREQYF.

This clone was recorded once. The chain employs TRBV27 and TRBJ2-1; unclear D gene. V was shortened by 6 bases and J by 0 bases, with 6 bases between the two germline ends. The CDR3 is 13 residues long. The V gene's germline CDR1 is MNHEY and CDR2 SMNVEV (reference sequence). CDR3 region: CASRAISYNEQFF. Written as DNA, the CDR3 is TGTGCCAGCAGGGCAATCTCCTACAATGAGCAGTTCTTC.

This chain connects TRBV5-6 to TRBJ1-1; D unresolved. The V and J ends lost 1 base and 0 bases respectively, with 10 bases between them. Germline V gene lookup returns CDR1 SGHDT and CDR2 YYEEEE. The CDR3 sequence is 15 residues long. This chain's CDR3 is CASSLTPSMNTEAFF. For the CDR3, the DNA is TGTGCCAGCAGCTTGACACCCTCCATGAACACTGAAGCTTTCTTT.

This chain connects TRBV2 to TRBJ2-7, with TRBD1 identical over 7 bases. The CDR3 consists of 14 residues. Losses at the gene ends were 7 bases for V and 0 bases for J; bases not matched to a gene: 6. The V gene's germline CDR1 is SNHLY and CDR2 FYNNEI. The chain's CDR3 is CASTRDSSSYEQYF. As DNA, the CDR3 is TGTGCCAGCACCAGGGACAGCAGCTCCTACGAGCAGTACTTC.

This clone was recorded a few times. The rearrangement uses TRBV15 and TRBJ1-5; D may be TRBD1 (5 bases). This CDR3 comprises 14 residues. Germline V CDR1 and CDR2: LNHNV, YYDKDF (reference sequence). V lost 3 bases and J lost 3, with 9 bases in between. CDR3 region: CATSRDTNNQPQHF. The CDR3, as DNA: TGTGCCACCAGCAGGGACACGAACAATCAGCCCCAGCATTTT.

This clone showed up just a few times. V gene TRBV9 combines with J gene TRBJ1-4, with TRBD1 matching 7 bases. V lost 0 bases and J lost 11; bases outside the gene matches: 4. Germline V gives CDR1 SGDLS, CDR2 YYNGEE. There are 13 residues in the CDR3. The CDR3 region has the DNA TGTGCCAGCAGCGTAGGACAGGGTCCGAAACTGTTTTTT. It encodes CASSVGQGPKLFF.

J is TRBJ1-4 and V is TRBV3-1 (or the pseudogene TRBV3-2), with D possibly being TRBD1 (6 bases). The CDR3 covers 14 residues. V was cut by 0 bases and J by 8 bases, with 10 bases left in between. Per the germline V gene, CDR1 is LGHDT and CDR2 is YNNKEL (reference sequence). The CDR3 loop reads CASSQEGGEEKLFF. In nucleotides, the CDR3 is TGTGCCAGCAGCCAAGAAGGGGGTGAGGAAAAACTGTTTTTT.

This clone was counted once. The chain carries TRBV28 and TRBJ2-1, with D perhaps TRBD1 (6 bases). V lost 5 bases, J lost 2 bases, and 16 bases lay in between. This CDR3 contains 16 residues. CDR1 MDHEN and CDR2 SYDVKM come from the germline V gene. The CDR3 nucleotides read TGTGCCAGCAGTGCAGGGGCCTTCGGGACCTACAATGAGCAGTTCTTC. It yields the protein CASSAGAFGTYNEQFF.

The chain carries TRBV6-5 and TRBJ2-1, with TRBD2 matching 10 bases. The CDR3 is 15 amino acids. V trimming: 6 bases; J trimming: 2 bases; junction bases outside the gene matches: 4. CDR1 is MNHEY, CDR2 SVGAGI, per germline. CDR3 coding DNA: TGTGCCAGCAGAATAAGCGGGAGGGCCTACAATGAGCAGTTCTTC. It encodes CASRISGRAYNEQFF.

The chain has TRBV28 and TRBJ2-7, with D unresolved. Trimming took off 3 bases at V and 3 bases at J, with 15 bases between the two ends. The CDR3 extends over 15 amino acids. Per germline, CDR1 MDHEN and CDR2 SYDVKM. The CDR3 region is CASSFFPQRLYEQYF. The CDR3, as DNA: TGTGCCAGCAGTTTTTTTCCCCAGCGCCTCTACGAGCAGTACTTC.